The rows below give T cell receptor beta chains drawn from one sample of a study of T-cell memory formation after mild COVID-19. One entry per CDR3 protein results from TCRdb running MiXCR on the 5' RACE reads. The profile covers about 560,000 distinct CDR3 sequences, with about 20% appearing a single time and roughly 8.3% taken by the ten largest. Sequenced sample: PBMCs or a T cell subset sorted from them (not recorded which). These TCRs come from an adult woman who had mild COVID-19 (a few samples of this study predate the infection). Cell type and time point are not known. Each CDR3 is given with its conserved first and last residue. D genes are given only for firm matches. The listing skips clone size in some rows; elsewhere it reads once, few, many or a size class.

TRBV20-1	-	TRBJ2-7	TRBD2	TGCAGTGCTAGAGATTCGTCCCCGGGAATTGGAGGGAGGGCCAGGGAGCAGTACTTC	CSARDSSPGIGGRAREQYF
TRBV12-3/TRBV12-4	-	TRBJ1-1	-	TGTGCCAGCAGTTTAGACCCTTTCCCGCGGGCTTTCTTT	CASSLDPFPRAFF
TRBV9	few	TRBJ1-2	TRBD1	TGTGCCAGCAGCACATTACAGGGGGCTAGGGGCTACACCTTC	CASSTLQGARGYTF
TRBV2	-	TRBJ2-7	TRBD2	TGTGCCAGCATGGCGAGGACTAGCGATAATTACGAGCAGTACTTC	CASMARTSDNYEQYF
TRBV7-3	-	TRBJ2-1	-	TGTGCCAGCAGCTTGGGACTTACTTACGATGAGCAGTTCTTC	CASSLGLTYDEQFF
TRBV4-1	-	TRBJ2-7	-	TGCGCCAGCAGCCAAGATAACTTACAGGAAAGTATCGACGAGCAGTACTTC	CASSQDNLQESIDEQYF
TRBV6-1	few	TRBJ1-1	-	TGTGCCAGCAGCGACCCCTCGGGGGGCTACACTGAAGCTTTCTTT	CASSDPSGGYTEAFF
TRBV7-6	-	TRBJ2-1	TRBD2	TGTGCCAGCAGCTTGCAACTAGCGGGAGGACGCAATGAGCAGTTCTTC	CASSLQLAGGRNEQFF
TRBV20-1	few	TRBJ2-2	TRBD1	TGCAGTGCCACCGACAGGGCAACCGGGGAGCTGTTTTTT	CSATDRATGELFF
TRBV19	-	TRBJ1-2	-	TGTGCCAGTACCCGCGGCGAGGGAGGCTACACCTTC	CASTRGEGGYTF
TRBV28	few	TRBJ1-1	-	TGTGCCAGCAGTACGGCGGGATACCACACTGAAGCTTTCTTT	CASSTAGYHTEAFF
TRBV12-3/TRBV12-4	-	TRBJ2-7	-	TGTGCCAGCAGCCCCTTCGCGGGGGCCCCCTACGAGCAGTACTTC	CASSPFAGAPYEQYF
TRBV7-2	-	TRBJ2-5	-	TGTGCCAGCAGCTTTTATTTCGAGACCCAGTACTTC	CASSFYFETQYF
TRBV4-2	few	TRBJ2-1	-	TGTGCCAGCAGCCAAGACGCCGCTTCGATCTACAATGAGCAGTTCTTC	CASSQDAASIYNEQFF
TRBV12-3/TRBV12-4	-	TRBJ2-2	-	TGTGCCAGCAGTTTTAAGAGACCGGCGAACACCGGGGAGCTGTTTTTT	CASSFKRPANTGELFF
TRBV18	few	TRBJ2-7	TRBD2	TGTGCCAGCTCACCACCGACTAGCCGGAGCTACGAGCAGTACTTC	CASSPPTSRSYEQYF
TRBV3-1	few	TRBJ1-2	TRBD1	TGTGCCAGCAGCCCCTGGACAGGGTTTGGCTACACCTTC	CASSPWTGFGYTF
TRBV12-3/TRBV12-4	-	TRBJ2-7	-	TGTGCCAGCAGTCAATCAGGGGCTAGATCCTACGAGCAGTACTTC	CASSQSGARSYEQYF
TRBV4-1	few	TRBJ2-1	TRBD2	TGCGCCAGCAGCCAAGTCCCTAGCGGGGGAATGGGCGAGTTCTTC	CASSQVPSGGMGEFF
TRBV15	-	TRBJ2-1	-	TGTGCCACCAGCAGAGATGCACATACGAATGAGCAGTTCTTC	CATSRDAHTNEQFF
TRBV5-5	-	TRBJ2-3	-	TGTGCCAGCAGCTCCTCGACGCATGGAGATACGCAGTATTTT	CASSSSTHGDTQYF
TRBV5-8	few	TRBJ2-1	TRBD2	TGTGCCAGCAGCCCCCGGGGTGCGGGGGAGAATGAGCAGTTCTTC	CASSPRGAGENEQFF
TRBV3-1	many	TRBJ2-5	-	TGTGCCAGCAGCCGGAGCGGACTCCAAGAGACCCAGTACTTC	CASSRSGLQETQYF
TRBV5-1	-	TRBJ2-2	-	TGCGCCAGCAGCCCTGGGGGCTTAACCACCGGGGAGCTGTTTTTT	CASSPGGLTTGELFF
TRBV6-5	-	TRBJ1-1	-	TGTGCCAGCAGTTACTCGTACGAGGGTTTGAACACTGAAGCTTTCTTT	CASSYSYEGLNTEAFF
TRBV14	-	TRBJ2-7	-	TGTGCCAGCAGCCCCCTTGTCGGGCAGTACTTC	CASSPLVGQYF
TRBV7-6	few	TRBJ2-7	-	TGTGCCAGCAGCCTCATGGTGGACAGCCTAAACTCCTACGAGCAGTACTTC	CASSLMVDSLNSYEQYF
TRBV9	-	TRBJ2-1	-	TGTGCCAGCAGCAAGAGGGACCGGCGCCCCTACAATGAGCAGTTCTTC	CASSKRDRRPYNEQFF
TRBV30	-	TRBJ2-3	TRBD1	TGTGCCTGGAGTGATTCCGGACAGGGGGCCGGAGATACGCAGTATTTT	CAWSDSGQGAGDTQYF
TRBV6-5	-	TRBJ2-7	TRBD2	TGTGCCAGCAGTTACTCGAAGACTAGCGGGGGTCCCACCTACGAGCAGTACTTC	CASSYSKTSGGPTYEQYF
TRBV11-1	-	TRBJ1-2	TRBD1	TGTGCCAGCAGCACTGACAGGGGGCAATATGGCTACACCTTC	CASSTDRGQYGYTF
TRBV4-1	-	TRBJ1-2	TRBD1	TGCGCCAGCAGCAAAGAAACAGGGGAAAGCTATGGCTACACCTTC	CASSKETGESYGYTF
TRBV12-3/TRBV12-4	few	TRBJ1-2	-	TGTGCCAGCAGTCAACCACCGGGCGCTTACGGCTACACCTTC	CASSQPPGAYGYTF
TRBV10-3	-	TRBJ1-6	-	TGTGCCATCAGTGGGGGAAGCTCCTATAATTCACCCCTCCACTTT	CAISGGSSYNSPLHF
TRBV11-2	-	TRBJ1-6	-	TGTGCCTGGGCGGCCCTCGGGAATTCACCCCTCCACTTT	CAWAALGNSPLHF
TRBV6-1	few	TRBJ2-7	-	TGTGCCAGCAAGCCCAAACCTTACGAGCAGTACTTC	CASKPKPYEQYF
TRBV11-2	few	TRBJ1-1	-	TGTGCCAGCAGTTTGCCGGGACACGGCACTGAAGCTTTCTTT	CASSLPGHGTEAFF
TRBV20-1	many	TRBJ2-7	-	TGCAGTGCTGAAAGGGACACAAACTCCTACGAGCAGTACTTC	CSAERDTNSYEQYF
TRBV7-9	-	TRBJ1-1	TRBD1	TGTGCCAGCACCCACAAGGGGGCTGGTAGCCACACTGAAGCTTTCTTT	CASTHKGAGSHTEAFF
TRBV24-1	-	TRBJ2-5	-	TGTGCCACCAGTGATTTGGGGGGCCCAGAGACCCAGTACTTC	CATSDLGGPETQYF
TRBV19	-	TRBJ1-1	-	TGTGCCAGTATGACGAAAAGGAACACTGAAGCTTTCTTT	CASMTKRNTEAFF
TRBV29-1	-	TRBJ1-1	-	TGCAGCGTCTCCGACGTGAGGGACACTGAAGCTTTCTTT	CSVSDVRDTEAFF
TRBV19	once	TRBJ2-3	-	TGTGCCAGTAGTATAACCCGGTGGGGGAGCACAGATACGCAGTATTTT	CASSITRWGSTDTQYF
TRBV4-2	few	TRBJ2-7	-	TGTGCCAGCAGCCAAGATCTGCAGGGGACCTACGAGCAGTACTTC	CASSQDLQGTYEQYF
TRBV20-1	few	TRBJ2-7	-	TGCAGTGCTAGCGGGGGCCTGGAGCAGATGGTCCGGGACGGGAACGAGCAGTACTTC	CSASGGLEQMVRDGNEQYF
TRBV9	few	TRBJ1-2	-	TGTGCCAGCAGCGCCTCCGTGTCTAACTATGGCTACACCTTC	CASSASVSNYGYTF
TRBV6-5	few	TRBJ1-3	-	TGTGCCAGCAGTTACCTCCCCAGGGGTAGTTCTGGAAACACCATATATTTT	CASSYLPRGSSGNTIYF
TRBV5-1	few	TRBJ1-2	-	TGCGCCAGCAGCTTGGAACAGGGTCACTATGGCTACACCTTC	CASSLEQGHYGYTF
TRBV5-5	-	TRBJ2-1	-	TGTGCCAGCAGCTTACACCTCGGGGGGCTCAATGAGCAGTTCTTC	CASSLHLGGLNEQFF
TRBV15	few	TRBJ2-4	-	TGTGCCACCATGAAAATTAATCATCGGCTTGAGGACAAAAACATTCAGTACTTC	CATMKINHRLEDKNIQYF
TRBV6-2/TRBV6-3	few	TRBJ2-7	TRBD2	TGTGCCAGCAGCCGAGCGGGAGTCTTATACGAGCAGTACTTC	CASSRAGVLYEQYF